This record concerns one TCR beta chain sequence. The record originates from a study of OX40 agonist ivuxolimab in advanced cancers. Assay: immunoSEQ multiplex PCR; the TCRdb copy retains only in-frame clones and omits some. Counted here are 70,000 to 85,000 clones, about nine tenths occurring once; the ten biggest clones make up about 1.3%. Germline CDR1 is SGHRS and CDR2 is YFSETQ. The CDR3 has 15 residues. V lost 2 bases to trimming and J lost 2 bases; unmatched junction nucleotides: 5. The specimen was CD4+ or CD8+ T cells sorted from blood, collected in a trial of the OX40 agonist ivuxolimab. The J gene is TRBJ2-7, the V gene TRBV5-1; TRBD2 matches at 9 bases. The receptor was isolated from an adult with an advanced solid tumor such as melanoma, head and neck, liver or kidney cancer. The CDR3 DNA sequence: TGCGCCAGCAGCTTTGGGGTAGCGGGAGCCTACGAGCAGTACTTC. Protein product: CASSFGVAGAYEQYF. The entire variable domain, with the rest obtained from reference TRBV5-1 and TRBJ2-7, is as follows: KAGVTQTPRYLIKTRGQQVTLSCSPISGHRSVSWYQQTPGQGLQFLFEYFSETQRNKGNFPGRFSGRQFSNSRSEMNVSTLELGDSALYLCASSFGVAGAYEQYFGPGTRLTVT.